The entry below describes one TCR beta chain. Original methodology: The assay estimated nucleated cells by amplifying reference gene primers. Some clones are missing from TCRdb's copy, which holds only in-frame ones; the method was immunoSEQ multiplex PCR. V and J calls and clone size follow that table, whereas D and trimming were derived from the DNA. The sample consists of around 150,000 clones, 82% of them appearing once. Germline assignment: CDR1 SGHRS and CDR2 YFSETQ. The CDR3 has 13 amino acids. Trimming removed 0 bases at V and 6 bases at J, with 7 bases between. This specimen comes from a study of blood T cell repertoires in COVID-19.

Sequencing input: peripheral blood. J is TRBJ2-1 and V is TRBV5-1; D possibly corresponds to TRBD2 (6 bases). This sequence originates from an elderly woman with acute or convalescent COVID-19. This CDR3 is CASSLVGGNEQFF. For the CDR3, the DNA is TGCGCCAGCAGCTTGGTGGGGGGCAATGAGCAGTTCTTC.